These 13 T cell receptor beta chains came from one sample sequenced in a study of cytotoxic CD8 clonotypes in ibrutinib-treated CLL. Libraries were prepared by immunoSEQ multiplex PCR; TCRdb keeps only in-frame clonotypes and omits some of them. This table has about 6,700 clones, around 70% appearing once. The sequenced sample was PBMCs, obtained before ibrutinib treatment. The origin of the receptors is a human donor with chronic lymphocytic leukemia.

The chain is built from TRBV2 and TRBJ2-7; D gene unclear. Germline CDR1 SNHLY, CDR2 FYNNEI. CDR3 length equals 11 residues. V lost 4 bases, J lost 4 bases, and 5 bases lay in between. The CDR3, as DNA: TGTGCCAGCAGTGGGTTTTACGAGCAGTACTTC. Translating gives CASSGFYEQYF. Drawing the rest from reference TRBV2 and TRBJ2-7, the complete variable domain is EPEVTQTPSHQVTQMGQEVILRCVPISNHLYFYWYRQILGQKVEFLVSFYNNEISEKSEIFDDQFSVERPDGSNFTLKIRSTKLEDSAMYFCASSGFYEQYFGPGTRLTVT.

This clone was seen a few times. The genes are TRBV2 and TRBJ2-7; TRBD1 might be the D (5 bases). V lost 3 bases to trimming and J lost 3 bases, with 15 bases between them. The V gene's germline CDR1 is SNHLY and CDR2 FYNNEI. The CDR3 is 15 residues long. CDR3 residues: CASSDPSAGIYEQYF. CDR3 bases: TGTGCCAGCAGTGACCCCTCCGCAGGGATCTACGAGCAGTACTTC. Combining the CDR3 with reference TRBV2 and TRBJ2-7 gives the whole variable domain EPEVTQTPSHQVTQMGQEVILRCVPISNHLYFYWYRQILGQKVEFLVSFYNNEISEKSEIFDDQFSVERPDGSNFTLKIRSTKLEDSAMYFCASSDPSAGIYEQYFGPGTRLTVT.

V gene TRBV4-1 combines with J gene TRBJ2-7; no clear D gene. V lost 1 base, J lost 5 bases, and 15 bases lay in between. Germline V gene sequence: CDR1 MGHRA, CDR2 YSYEKL. The CDR3 has 15 residues. The CDR3 reads CASSQVGSRLDEQYF. In nucleotides, the CDR3 is TGCGCCAGCAGCCAAGTTGGCAGCCGTCTCGACGAGCAGTACTTC.

This clone is large by share. The chain combines TRBV10-3 with TRBJ1-2; 8 bases align to TRBD1. There are 13 residues in the CDR3. Unmatched junction bases numbered 9, after V lost 8 bases and J lost 7 bases. In germline, CDR1 is ENHRY, CDR2 SYGVKD. CDR3 DNA sequence: TGTGCCATCGTGGAGGCAGGGGGCTTTGGCTACACCTTC. Its protein is CAIVEAGGFGYTF.

The rearrangement uses TRBV7-8 and TRBJ1-4, with a tentative D call TRBD1 (5 bases). This CDR3 is built from 18 residues. V was shortened by 1 base and J by 2 bases, with 17 bases between the two germline ends. The germline CDR1 and CDR2 sequences are SGHVS and FQNEAQ. For the CDR3, the DNA is TGTGCCAGCAGCTTAGAGGTGGGGGGTCCAATTACTAATGAAAAACTGTTTTTT. This gives the protein CASSLEVGGPITNEKLFF.

V is TRBV29-1 and J is TRBJ1-5, with D possibly being TRBD1 (6 bases). CDR3 size: 13 residues. CDR1 is SQVTM and CDR2 is ANQGSEA in the germline V gene. V was pared by 4 bases and J by 3 bases, with 10 bases between. CDR3 nucleotides: TGCAGCGTTGCCGGACAGCCCAATCAGCCCCAGCATTTT. Protein sequence: CSVAGQPNQPQHF. Supplemented by reference TRBV29-1 and TRBJ1-5, the full variable domain reads SAVISQKPSRDICQRGTSLTIQCQVDSQVTMMFWYRQQPGQSLTLIATANQGSEATYESGFVIDKFPISRPNLTFSTLTVSNMSPEDSSIYLCSVAGQPNQPQHFGDGTRLSIL.

The chain is built from TRBV5-4 and TRBJ2-7, with D possibly TRBD2 on 6 matching bases. The CDR3 sequence is 15 residues long. Germline CDR1 SGHNT, CDR2 YYREEE (reference sequence). Between the trimmed V and J ends, which lost 4 bases and 3 bases, there was a span of 17 bases. The CDR3 here is CASSPGDRWSYEQYF. CDR3 sequence (DNA): TGTGCCAGCAGCCCGGGGGACCGTTGGAGCTACGAGCAGTACTTC.

V is TRBV5-1 and J is TRBJ2-7, with a tentative D call TRBD2 (7 bases). With 4 bases removed from V and 3 bases from J, the gap between germline ends came to 20 bases. From germline, CDR1 is SGHRS and CDR2 YFSETQ. This CDR3 region has 16 residues. The CDR3 region is CASSADGGGRLYEQYF. CDR3 coding DNA: TGCGCCAGCAGCGCGGATGGGGGCGGGAGACTCTACGAGCAGTACTTC.

The chain carries TRBV5-4 and TRBJ1-1; tentative D call: TRBD1 (5 bases). CDR3 length: 12 residues. Between the trimmed V and J ends, which lost 2 bases and 5 bases, there was a span of 7 bases. Germline V CDR1 and CDR2: SGHNT, YYREEE (reference sequence). The CDR3 sequence is CASSFGGTEAFF. CDR3 coding DNA: TGTGCCAGCAGCTTCGGGGGTACTGAAGCTTTCTTT.

A few counts support this clone. The rearrangement joins TRBV4-2 to TRBJ2-7; 8 nucleotides align to TRBD1. The V and J ends lost 1 base and 4 bases, in that order; junction bases with no gene match: 6. The CDR3 has 15 residues. The germline CDR1 and CDR2 sequences are LGHNA and YNFKEQ. The CDR3 sequence is CASSQASDRAYEQYF. The CDR3 DNA follows: TGTGCCAGCAGCCAAGCCTCGGACAGGGCATACGAGCAGTACTTC.

This clone occurred a few times. CDR3 region: CASHQGDRSGGYTF. In nucleotides, the CDR3 is TGTGCCAGCCACCAGGGTGATAGAAGCGGTGGCTACACCTTC. The V and J genes are TRBV19 and TRBJ1-2, with D possibly TRBD1 on 5 matching bases. The V end was cut by 9 bases, the J end by 7 bases, with 21 bases between. CDR3 size: 14 residues. Germline V gene sequence: CDR1 LNHDA, CDR2 SQIVND (reference sequence).

In DNA, the CDR3 is TGTGCCAGCAGAGCACGTTGGGACAGCTATGGCTACACCTTC. It is translated as CASRARWDSYGYTF. The chain combines TRBV6-5 with TRBJ1-2, with TRBD1 matching over 7 bases. The ends lost 6 bases at V and 4 bases at J; junction bases unmatched: 8. Germline CDR1 is MNHEY and CDR2 is SVGAGI. The CDR3 has 14 amino acids.

The chain links TRBV5-1 to TRBJ2-6; 12 bases map to TRBD2. CDR3 length: 18 residues. The junction had 6 bases not matched to a gene; V was cut back by 2 bases and J by 3 bases. Germline CDR1 and CDR2: SGHRS and YFSETQ. The CDR3 spells CASSLETSGSLGANVLTF. CDR3 in DNA: TGCGCCAGCAGCTTAGAGACTAGCGGGAGCCTTGGGGCCAACGTCCTGACTTTC.